These T cell receptor beta chains were read from a single sample in a study of CD8 T cells in ankylosing spondylitis. TCRdb reprocessed the 5' RACE reads via MiXCR and lists one record per CDR3 protein. The sample lists about 240,000 distinct CDR3 sequences, 7.5% to 9.5% occurring once. The source material was blood, either unsorted or a sorted T cell fraction (not recorded which). All receptors derive from a female donor with ankylosing spondylitis or in good health (not recorded which). Both conserved end residues are part of each CDR3. The D gene is left open where the match is weak. Some rows have no size entry. The others give once, few or many, or a class for an expanded clone.

>NA|many|TRBJ2-2|TRBV5-5
TGTGCCAGCAGCTGGGGGGGACAGCCCACCGGGGAGCTGTTTTTT
CASSWGGQPTGELFF
>NA|many|TRBJ2-1|TRBV6-1
TGTGCCAGCACCCAGACTAACAATGAGCAGTTCTTC
CASTQTNNEQFF
>NA|many|TRBJ1-2|TRBV11-2
TGTGCCAGCAGCCCTACAGGGTCCATCTATGGCTACACCTTC
CASSPTGSIYGYTF
>NA|many|TRBJ2-1|TRBV4-3
TGCGCCAGCAGCCAAGGGAAGGATTACAATGAGCAGTTCTTC
CASSQGKDYNEQFF
>TRBD1|NA|TRBJ2-7|TRBV3-1
TGTGCCAGCAGCGCCCGACAGGGTCCCCTCGCCGAGCAGTACTTC
CASSARQGPLAEQYF
>NA|few|TRBJ2-5|TRBV7-2
TGTGCCAGCAGCATCGACGCAAGCCAGTACTTC
CASSIDASQYF
>TRBD2|NA|TRBJ2-1|TRBV5-1
TGCGCCAGCAGCTTGGTACGGGAGGGCTTCAATGAGCAGTTCTTC
CASSLVREGFNEQFF
>NA|many|TRBJ1-2|TRBV15
TGTGCCACCAGCAGAGATCGTAAGGCCAATTGGCACTATGGCTACACCTTC
CATSRDRKANWHYGYTF
>NA|many|TRBJ1-3|TRBV3-1
TGTGCCAGCTGTCCCGGGACGGCTGGAAACACCATATATTTT
CASCPGTAGNTIYF
>NA|NA|TRBJ2-6|TRBV6-1
TGTGCCAGCAGTGCAGGAACCTCTGGGGCCAACGTCCTGACTTTC
CASSAGTSGANVLTF
>NA|NA|TRBJ2-2|TRBV11-2
TGTGCCAGCAGACCGGTCGGTAACACCGGGGAGCTGTTTTTT
CASRPVGNTGELFF
>NA|many|TRBJ2-5|TRBV7-9
TGTGCCAGCAGCAAGACTAGTTCAAGAGAGACCCAGTACTTC
CASSKTSSRETQYF
>TRBD2|many|TRBJ2-1|TRBV7-9
TGTGCCAGCAGCCTAGCGGCCAATGAGCAGTTCTTC
CASSLAANEQFF
>TRBD2|NA|TRBJ2-3|TRBV7-2
TGTGCCAGCAGCTTAGGGGGACTAGCGGGGAATACAGATACGCAGTATTTT
CASSLGGLAGNTDTQYF
>TRBD1|many|TRBJ2-1|TRBV20-1
TGCAGTGCTAGAAACCCGGGACAGGGATTAATCAATGAGCAGTTCTTC
CSARNPGQGLINEQFF
>NA|few|TRBJ2-7|TRBV7-2
TGTGCCAGCAGCTTGTTCGGAGGAGAGCAGTACTTC
CASSLFGGEQYF
>TRBD1|many|TRBJ1-2|TRBV20-1
TGCAGTGTCTGGACAGGACCCGGAGGCTACACCTTC
CSVWTGPGGYTF
>TRBD1|many|TRBJ2-3|TRBV12-3/TRBV12-4
TGTGCCAGCGGGACAGGGGATACGCAGTATTTT
CASGTGDTQYF
>TRBD2|NA|TRBJ2-1|TRBV7-6
TGTGCCAGCAGCGCGCCGGGACTAGCGGATTACAATGAGCAGTTCTTC
CASSAPGLADYNEQFF
>TRBD1|NA|TRBJ1-2|TRBV7-6
TGTGCCAGCAGCCTGCGGACAGGGCCGACTTTTTATGGCTACACCTTC
CASSLRTGPTFYGYTF
>TRBD1|many|TRBJ1-6|TRBV20-1
TGCAGTGCCTTGGGGCAGGGGGCAAATTCACCCCTCCACTTT
CSALGQGANSPLHF
>TRBD1|many|TRBJ2-5|TRBV29-1
TGCAGCGTTGACCGGGACAGGGCAAAGGAGACCCAGTACTTC
CSVDRDRAKETQYF
>TRBD1|few|TRBJ2-2|TRBV5-1
TGCGCCAGCAGCTTCGGTGGACAGGGTCGAACCGGGGAGCTGTTTTTT
CASSFGGQGRTGELFF
>NA|many|TRBJ1-6|TRBV6-1
TGTGCCAGCGGAAGGGACCGATACAATTCACCCCTCCACTTT
CASGRDRYNSPLHF
>NA|many|TRBJ2-5|TRBV21-1
TGTGCCAGCAGCAAAGAGTCGCCAGGGCGAGAGACCCAGTACTTC
CASSKESPGRETQYF
>NA|many|TRBJ1-1|TRBV11-3
TGTGCCAGCAGCCCCTCAAGGGGAATGGATGCTTTCTTT
CASSPSRGMDAFF
>NA|many|TRBJ2-5|TRBV7-7
TGTGCCAGCAGCTCCGCGGGAGAGACCCAGTACTTC
CASSSAGETQYF
>NA|many|TRBJ1-1|TRBV25-1
TGTGCCAGCATGAACAGAATAAACACTGAAGCTTTCTTT
CASMNRINTEAFF
>NA|many|TRBJ2-7|TRBV5-1
TGCGCCAGCAGCTATGGGGGGGCGCCCCCCTACGAGCAGTACTTC
CASSYGGAPPYEQYF
>NA|many|TRBJ2-3|TRBV6-2/TRBV6-3
TGTGCCAGCAGTTCCATTCCCGGACTATCCACAGATACGCAGTATTTT
CASSSIPGLSTDTQYF
>NA|few|TRBJ2-5|TRBV11-2
TGTGCCAGCAGCTTAAATCTCCAGGGACCAGAGACCCAGTACTTC
CASSLNLQGPETQYF
>NA|many|TRBJ2-1|TRBV2
TGTGCCAGCAGTGCTAGCGAAGCGTCCTACAATGAGCAGTTCTTC
CASSASEASYNEQFF
>NA|many|TRBJ2-1|TRBV2
TGTGCCAGTCTGTTTCAGCGGTCTAGCTCCTACAATGAGCAGTTCTTC
CASLFQRSSSYNEQFF
>NA|many|TRBJ2-1|TRBV20-1
TGCAGTGCTAGAGATCTCCGTCTAAATGAGCAGTTCTTC
CSARDLRLNEQFF
>NA|few|TRBJ2-7|TRBV7-8
TGTGCCAGCAGCTTAGATTTACACAGCGATTTCTACGAGCAGTACTTC
CASSLDLHSDFYEQYF
>NA|many|TRBJ2-1|TRBV20-1
TGCAGTGCTAGAGGGCAGACCTACAATGAGCAGTTCTTC
CSARGQTYNEQFF
>TRBD2|few|TRBJ2-1|TRBV30
TGTGCCTGGGATACCATAGCGGGTCTGGATGAGCAGTTCTTC
CAWDTIAGLDEQFF
>TRBD1|many|TRBJ1-1|TRBV7-9
TGTGCCAGCAGCCGACAGGGGGCGAACACTGAAGCTTTCTTT
CASSRQGANTEAFF
>TRBD2|many|TRBJ2-1|TRBV10-3
TGTGCCATCAGTGACACTAGCGGGAAAGCAAATGAGCAGTTCTTC
CAISDTSGKANEQFF
>NA|many|TRBJ2-5|TRBV20-1
TGCAGTGCTAGAGGACACCAACAAGAGACCCAGTACTTC
CSARGHQQETQYF
>NA|NA|TRBJ1-1|TRBV21-1
TGTGCCAGGGGGGCAGGGAACGCTGAAGCTTTCTTT
CARGAGNAEAFF
>NA|many|TRBJ2-1|TRBV9
TGTGCCAGCAGCCCTTCCGGAGGTGAGCAGTTCTTC
CASSPSGGEQFF
>NA|NA|TRBJ2-3|TRBV19
TGTGCCAGTAGTTCCGCAGGAGGGAGTGCAGATACGCAGTATTTT
CASSSAGGSADTQYF
>TRBD2|many|TRBJ2-3|TRBV6-5
TGTGCCAGCAGTTCCTCGGGACTAGCGGGAGCAGGAGATACGCAGTATTTT
CASSSSGLAGAGDTQYF
>TRBD1|few|TRBJ2-1|TRBV7-9
TGTGCCAGCAGCTTCGGGACAGGGGCCATGAATGAGCAGTTCTTC
CASSFGTGAMNEQFF
>NA|many|TRBJ2-2|TRBV4-2
TGTGCCAGCAGCCAAGACGACGGCGACACCGGGGAGCTGTTTTTT
CASSQDDGDTGELFF
>NA|few|TRBJ2-7|TRBV7-9
TGTGCCAGCAGCCTGGACGGCCTCTACGAGCAGTACTTC
CASSLDGLYEQYF
>NA|many|TRBJ2-7|TRBV7-9
TGTGCCAGCAGCTTAGGAGGAAACCTTCCCTACGAGCAGTACTTC
CASSLGGNLPYEQYF
>NA|many|TRBJ1-4|TRBV25-1
TGTGCCAGCAGTGGAGGGGGTTTTGAACTGTTTTTT
CASSGGGFELFF
>NA|few|TRBJ1-4|TRBV7-9
TGTGCCAGCAGCTTACTCTGGGACTCCAATGAAAAACTGTTTTTT
CASSLLWDSNEKLFF
>TRBD2|many|TRBJ2-1|TRBV5-6
TGTGCCAGCAGCCCGCTAGCGGGAGGGGCTTACAATGAGCAGTTCTTC
CASSPLAGGAYNEQFF
>NA|many|TRBJ2-2|TRBV20-1
TGCAGTGCTAGGGAGGGAACCGGGGAGCTGTTTTTT
CSAREGTGELFF
>NA|few|TRBJ1-2|TRBV29-1
TGCAGCGTTGAAGGGGGCTATGGCTACACCTTC
CSVEGGYGYTF
>TRBD1|many|TRBJ1-4|TRBV10-3
TGTGCCATCAGTAGACGACAGGGGGCGCGTTATGGTGAAGAACTGTTTTTT
CAISRRQGARYGEELFF
>NA|NA|TRBJ2-1|TRBV5-6
TGTGCCAGCAGCTTAGGGGGGGCGAGTGACAATGAGCAGTTCTTC
CASSLGGASDNEQFF